The next 30 T cell receptor beta chains were all read from a single sample in a study of shared clonotypes between healthy human individuals. The table came from immunoSEQ multiplex PCR; TCRdb's copy has only in-frame clones and leaves some out. This sample has around 2,000,000 clones, with roughly 95% found just once. The sample taken for sequencing was naive CD4+ T cells sorted from blood. Subset noted: CD45RA+ positively selected. The source is a man aged 18 to 30 in good health.

A remark on this clone: The sample has other DNA sequences that encode this CDR3 too. This chain joins TRBV6-5 and TRBJ2-7, with 8 bases identical to TRBD1. V trimming: 0 bases; J trimming: 3 bases; junction bases outside the gene matches: 4. The CDR3 has 15 residues. Germline V gives CDR1 MNHEY, CDR2 SVGAGI. CDR3 sequence (DNA): TGTGCCAGCAGTTACTCAACAGGGGGTATCTACGAGCAGTACTTC. Translated, it gives CASSYSTGGIYEQYF.

The gene calls are TRBV5-1 and TRBJ1-6, with TRBD1 as a possible D gene (5 bases). The ends were cut back, 4 bases at V and 3 bases at J, with 11 bases in the middle. The CDR3 runs to 15 residues. Germline loops: CDR1 SGHRS, CDR2 YFSETQ. The CDR3 bases are TGCGCCAGCAGCCAAGGGGAGCTCTATAATTCACCCCTCCACTTT. It codes for CASSQGELYNSPLHF.

The CDR3 DNA reads as TGTGCCAGTAGTCGATCTCGGGACTTTGCACAGATGGCGCAGTATTTT. It translates to CASSRSRDFAQMAQYF. J is TRBJ2-3 and V is TRBV19, with TRBD2 as a possible D gene (6 bases). Germline loops: CDR1 LNHDA, CDR2 SQIVND (reference sequence). Trimming shortened V by 5 bases and J by 10 bases, and 25 bases separated the two germline ends. This CDR3 contains 16 residues.

The chain combines TRBV6-5 with TRBJ1-2, with a tentative D call TRBD1 (6 bases). CDR3 size: 13 residues. Trimming shortened V by 5 bases and J by 2 bases, and 9 bases separated the two germline ends. Per the germline V gene, CDR1 is MNHEY and CDR2 is SVGAGI. The CDR3 bases are TGTGCCAGCAGTAACAGGGTAAACTATGGCTACACCTTC. This sequence encodes CASSNRVNYGYTF.

The chain combines TRBV28 with TRBJ1-2, with 7 bases fitting TRBD1. There are 16 residues in the CDR3. V lost 7 bases to trimming and J lost 1 base; unmatched junction nucleotides: 12. From germline, CDR1 is MDHEN and CDR2 SYDVKM. The CDR3 is CASTLRGQGDNYGYTF. Here the CDR3 DNA reads TGTGCCAGCACCTTAAGGGGGCAGGGGGATAACTATGGCTACACCTTC.

The rearrangement joins TRBV7-2 to TRBJ1-1, with 11 bases identical to TRBD1. The length of the CDR3 is 17 residues. CDR1 and CDR2 (germline): SGHTA, FQGNSA. V lost 5 bases, J lost 6 bases, and 14 bases stayed unmatched. The CDR3 coding sequence is TGTGCCAGCAGCACCCGGACAGGGGGCACTTGGAGAGCTGAAGCTTTCTTT. Amino acids: CASSTRTGGTWRAEAFF.

V usage is TRBV4-1 and J usage is TRBJ1-4; D is perhaps TRBD1 (5 bases). The CDR3 consists of 14 residues. Germline V lookup: CDR1 MGHRA, CDR2 YSYEKL. The V end was cut by 3 bases, the J end by 8 bases, with 13 bases between. CDR3 sequence: CASSHLGGVEKLFF. The CDR3, as DNA: TGCGCCAGCAGCCATTTAGGAGGGGTCGAAAAACTGTTTTTT.

J is TRBJ2-2 and V is TRBV29-1; D is possibly TRBD2 (6 bases). V was pared by 7 bases and J by 0 bases, with 12 bases between. Looked up from germline, CDR1 is SQVTM and CDR2 is ANQGSEA. This CDR3 is built from 14 residues. The CDR3 sequence: CSARGRTNTGELFF. In nucleotides, the CDR3 is TGCAGCGCGCGGGGCAGAACGAACACCGGGGAGCTGTTTTTT.

The chain couples TRBV5-1 to TRBJ1-4; 8 bases are shared with TRBD1. The length of the CDR3 is 15 residues. J was trimmed by 8 bases and V by 0 bases; bases with no gene match: 6. Per the germline V gene, CDR1 is SGHRS and CDR2 is YFSETQ. CDR3 protein: CASSLDTGGSEKLFF. DNA of the CDR3: TGCGCCAGCAGCTTGGACACAGGGGGTAGCGAAAAACTGTTTTTT.

The V call is TRBV5-4, the J call TRBJ1-2; D remains ambiguous. Trimming stripped 3 bases from V and 5 bases from J, with 20 bases between. Looked up from germline, CDR1 is SGHNT and CDR2 is YYREEE (reference sequence). The CDR3 runs to 16 residues. In DNA form, the CDR3 reads TGTGCCAGCAGCTATCCGGGGTCCCCTACCTCTTATGGCTACACCTTC. Amino acid sequence: CASSYPGSPTSYGYTF.

The chain joins TRBV2 to TRBJ1-5; D uncertain. Trimming took 9 bases from V and 9 from J, leaving 9 bases between them. Per the germline V gene, CDR1 is SNHLY and CDR2 is FYNNEI. This CDR3 is 10 amino acids long. CDR3 coding DNA: TGTGCCAGTCCCTCCAGGCCCCAGCATTTT. Translating it yields CASPSRPQHF. The full variable domain, in which reference TRBV2 and TRBJ1-5 provide the parts outside the CDR3, is EPEVTQTPSHQVTQMGQEVILRCVPISNHLYFYWYRQILGQKVEFLVSFYNNEISEKSEIFDDQFSVERPDGSNFTLKIRSTKLEDSAMYFCASPSRPQHFGDGTRLSIL.

This chain joins TRBV5-4 and TRBJ1-2; D ambiguous. The CDR3 is made up of 15 amino acids. Germline-derived CDR1 and CDR2 are SGHNT and YYREEE (reference sequence). The germline V and J ends were trimmed by 4 bases and 0 bases, with 13 bases remaining between them. This CDR3 reads CASSQTQLTNYGYTF. CDR3 sequence (DNA): TGTGCCAGCAGCCAGACCCAACTAACTAACTATGGCTACACCTTC.

The table lists this clone with a count of one. The chain couples TRBV6-5 to TRBJ2-7; D gene unclear. The CDR3 sequence is 12 residues long. CDR1 and CDR2 (germline): MNHEY, SVGAGI. Trimming stripped 8 bases from V and 5 bases from J, with 13 bases between. CDR3 DNA: TGTGCCAGCGGAAGGGAATGGAACGAGCAGTACTTC. Amino acid sequence: CASGREWNEQYF.

In its sample, this clone was seen once. This chain links TRBV7-8 with TRBJ1-1; D remains ambiguous. CDR3 length: 14 amino acids. V lost 7 bases and J lost 0, with 12 bases in between. Germline CDR1 and CDR2: SGHVS and FQNEAQ. Written as DNA, the CDR3 is TGTGCCAGCATCCCGAGGAACATGAACACTGAAGCTTTCTTT. Translated, it gives CASIPRNMNTEAFF.

The chain recombines TRBV30 with TRBJ1-2, with D possibly TRBD1 on 6 matching bases. Trimming took 1 base from V and 4 from J, leaving 10 bases between them. The germline CDR1 and CDR2 sequences are GTSNPN and SVGIG (reference sequence). The CDR3 contains 13 residues. CDR3 DNA: TGTGCCTGGAGTGGAAGGACAGTCTATGGCTACACCTTC. Its protein product is CAWSGRTVYGYTF.

This clone was detected once. Here the CDR3 DNA reads TGTGCCATCAGTGGTACGTCCGGGACAGGGACCTACAATGAGCAGTTCTTC. This translates into CAISGTSGTGTYNEQFF. This rearrangement joins TRBV10-3 to TRBJ2-1; 9 positions agree with TRBD1. CDR1 is ENHRY and CDR2 is SYGVKD in the germline V gene. The V gene end was trimmed by 4 bases and the J gene end by 2 bases; junction bases not matched to a gene: 9. The CDR3 is 17 residues long.

This chain joins TRBV5-6 and TRBJ2-5, with 7 bases lining up with TRBD2. The CDR3 spans 15 residues. The J segment lost 2 bases and the V segment lost 4 bases, leaving 8 bases of the junction unmatched. Germline V gives CDR1 SGHDT, CDR2 YYEEEE. The CDR3 sequence: CASSPRGVKQETQYF. In DNA form, the CDR3 reads TGTGCCAGCAGCCCTCGGGGGGTTAAACAAGAGACCCAGTACTTC.

In this sample, this clone turned up once. The chain employs TRBV6-5 and TRBJ1-2; D is undetermined. The ends were cut back, 0 bases at V and 2 bases at J, with 10 bases in the middle. CDR3 size: 15 residues. The V gene's germline CDR1 is MNHEY and CDR2 SVGAGI. For the CDR3, the DNA is TGTGCCAGCAGTTACTCGCATAAGCTAAACTATGGCTACACCTTC. Its protein is CASSYSHKLNYGYTF.

This chain connects TRBV2 to TRBJ2-5; D gene uncertain. This CDR3 region has 11 residues. The V and J ends lost 6 bases and 7 bases respectively, with 9 bases between them. Germline CDR1 and CDR2: SNHLY and FYNNEI. For the CDR3, the DNA is TGTGCCAGCAGCCTAACAAGGACCCAGTACTTC. It codes for CASSLTRTQYF.

This rearrangement joins TRBV6-1 to TRBJ1-4, with D unclear. The V end was cut by 3 bases, the J end by 8 bases, with 7 bases between. Germline CDR1 reads MNHNS; CDR2 reads SASEGT. The CDR3 spans 12 residues. The CDR3 loop reads CASSDRREKLFF. The CDR3 bases are TGTGCCAGCAGTGACAGGCGGGAAAAACTGTTTTTT.

This chain uses TRBV19 with TRBJ1-2, with a tentative D call TRBD1 (5 bases). Germline CDR1 is LNHDA and CDR2 is SQIVND (reference sequence). This CDR3 is 15 amino acids long. V was trimmed by 6 bases and J by 0 bases, leaving 14 bases between them. CDR3 nucleotides: TGTGCCAGTAGGAATGCAGGGACGGCTAACTATGGCTACACCTTC. It specifies CASRNAGTANYGYTF.

The chain combines TRBV7-9 with TRBJ2-5; D possibly corresponds to TRBD2 (7 bases). The CDR3 is 17 amino acids. Germline-derived CDR1 and CDR2 are SEHNR and FQNEAQ (reference sequence). Deletions cut 0 bases from V and 1 base from J, with 15 bases between. For the CDR3, the DNA is TGTGCCAGCAGCTTAGCGATGGGGGGGCCCCTCCAAGAGACCCAGTACTTC. Translating it yields CASSLAMGGPLQETQYF.

The V and J genes are TRBV7-9 and TRBJ1-4; 8 nucleotides align to TRBD1. The germline V gene has CDR1 SEHNR and CDR2 FQNEAQ (reference sequence). Trimming removed 8 bases from V and 9 bases from J; junction bases left unmatched: 8. The CDR3 runs 13 residues. The CDR3 spells CASVQGDDQKLFF. CDR3 sequence (DNA): TGTGCCAGCGTACAGGGGGACGATCAAAAACTGTTTTTT. Filled out from reference TRBV7-9 and TRBJ1-4, the complete variable domain reads DTGVSQNPRHKITKRGQNVTFRCDPISEHNRLYWYRQTLGQGPEFLTYFQNEAQLEKSRLLSDRFSAERPKGSFSTLEIQRTEQGDSAMYLCASVQGDDQKLFFGSGTQLSVL.

V is TRBV29-1 and J is TRBJ2-5; a weak D match, TRBD2 (5 bases). The CDR3 covers 13 residues. Deletions cut 2 bases from V and 4 bases from J, with 11 bases between. Germline V gene lookup returns CDR1 SQVTM and CDR2 ANQGSEA. CDR3 protein: CSVEKLARETQYF. DNA of the CDR3: TGCAGCGTTGAAAAGTTAGCGAGAGAGACCCAGTACTTC.

Concerning this clone: Other DNA sequences in this specimen translate into the identical CDR3. This CDR3 is CASSQGPGGDYGYTF. As DNA, the CDR3 is TGCGCCAGCAGCCAAGGGCCCGGGGGCGACTATGGCTACACCTTC. The rearrangement links TRBV4-3 to TRBJ1-2; D perhaps matches TRBD1 (6 bases). Trimming took 1 base from V and 3 from J, leaving 12 bases between them. This CDR3 is built from 15 residues. Germline V gene data show CDR1 as LGHNA and CDR2 as YSLEER.

This rearrangement joins TRBV2 to TRBJ2-2; 13 nucleotides agree with TRBD2. Germline trimming cut 5 bases from V and 5 bases from J; bases unmatched to any gene: 5. This CDR3 comprises 16 residues. Germline CDR1 SNHLY, CDR2 FYNNEI. The CDR3 protein is CASSWTSGSSTGELFF. The DNA for the CDR3 is TGTGCCAGCAGTTGGACTAGCGGGAGTTCGACCGGGGAGCTGTTTTTT.

The CDR3 loop reads CASSFRQPNEKLFF. CDR3 coding DNA: TGTGCCAGCAGCTTTCGGCAGCCTAATGAAAAACTGTTTTTT. This chain links TRBV5-4 with TRBJ1-4; D remains unclear. This CDR3 spans 14 amino acids. The germline CDR1 and CDR2 sequences are SGHNT and YYREEE (reference sequence). V lost 2 bases to trimming and J lost 3 bases, with 8 bases between them.

The V call is TRBV6-1, the J call TRBJ2-1; the match to TRBD2 covers 10 bases. The germline V gene has CDR1 MNHNS and CDR2 SASEGT. After removal of 6 bases from V and 3 bases from J, the junction contained 5 bases not matched to a gene. The CDR3 has 15 amino acids. Here the CDR3 reads CASSVTSGNYNEQFF. The DNA for the CDR3 is TGTGCCAGCAGCGTTACTAGCGGGAACTACAATGAGCAGTTCTTC.

The chain links TRBV6-1 to TRBJ1-6; D gene unclear. CDR1 and CDR2 (germline): MNHNS, SASEGT. V dropped 4 bases and J dropped 3 bases, with 7 bases sitting between them. CDR3 length: 14 amino acids. The CDR3 DNA sequence: TGTGCCAGCAGTGGCCAGGACTATAATTCACCCCTCCACTTT. The encoded protein is CASSGQDYNSPLHF.

The chain links TRBV5-1 to TRBJ1-1; D ambiguous. The V end was cut by 6 bases, the J end by 1 base, with 10 bases between. This CDR3 region has 13 residues. Looked up from germline, CDR1 is SGHRS and CDR2 is YFSETQ. The CDR3 region is CASTPNSNTEAFF. The CDR3 bases are TGCGCCAGCACCCCGAATTCGAACACTGAAGCTTTCTTT.